This paragraph covers one T cell receptor beta chain sequence. The CDR3 sequence is 16 residues long. The trim removed 4 bases at V and 8 bases at J, leaving 14 bases unmatched. The germline CDR1 and CDR2 sequences are SGHNT and YYREEE (reference sequence). These data originate in a study of cytomegalovirus exposure and HLA in healthy donors. PCR employed 60 Vbeta and 13 Jbeta primers. Sequencing was performed with immunoSEQ multiplex PCR; in TCRdb, only in-frame clones are kept and a portion is missing. The sample holds about 170,000 clones, about four fifths seen once. The chain combines TRBV5-4 with TRBJ2-2; 7 bases match TRBD2. This receptor was taken from a boy between 2 and 10 years old in good health and CMV-seronegative. Sequenced sample: PBMCs. The CDR3 reads CASSHLGGGPLGELFF. The DNA of the CDR3 is TGTGCCAGCAGCCACCTCGGGGGAGGGCCCTTAGGGGAGCTGTTTTTT.